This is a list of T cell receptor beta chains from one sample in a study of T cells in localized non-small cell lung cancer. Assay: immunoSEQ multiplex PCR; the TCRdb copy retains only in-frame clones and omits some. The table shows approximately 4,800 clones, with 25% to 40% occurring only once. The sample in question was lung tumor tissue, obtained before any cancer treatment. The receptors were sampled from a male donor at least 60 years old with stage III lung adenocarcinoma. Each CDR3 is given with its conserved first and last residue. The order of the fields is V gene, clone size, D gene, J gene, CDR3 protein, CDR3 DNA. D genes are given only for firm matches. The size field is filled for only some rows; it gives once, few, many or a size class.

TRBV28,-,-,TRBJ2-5,CASSSLGSLKETQYF,TGTGCCAGCAGTTCCCTGGGGAGCTTAAAAGAGACCCAGTACTTC
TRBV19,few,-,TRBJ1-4,CATDGGGEKLFF,TGTGCCACGGACGGTGGGGGTGAAAAACTGTTTTTT
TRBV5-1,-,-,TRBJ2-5,CASTQTAYQETQYF,TGCGCCAGCACCCAGACAGCCTACCAAGAGACCCAGTACTTC
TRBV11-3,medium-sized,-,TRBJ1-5,CASSPRGSHQPQHF,TGTGCCAGCAGCCCGAGGGGGAGCCATCAGCCCCAGCATTTT
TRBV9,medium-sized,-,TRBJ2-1,CASSVDRVNEQFF,TGTGCCAGCAGCGTAGATAGGGTCAATGAGCAGTTCTTC
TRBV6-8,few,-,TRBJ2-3,CASSFKDPDTQYF,TGTGCCAGCAGTTTTAAGGACCCGGATACGCAGTATTTT
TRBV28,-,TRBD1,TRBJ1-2,CASRRQGLGYTF,TGTGCCAGCAGACGACAGGGCCTGGGCTACACCTTC
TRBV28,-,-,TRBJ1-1,CASSLSAGPSGAFF,TGTGCCAGCAGTTTATCGGCGGGGCCCTCGGGAGCTTTCTTT
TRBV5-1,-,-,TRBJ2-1,CASSLSGRPNEQFF,TGCGCCAGCAGCCTATCAGGACGTCCCAATGAGCAGTTCTTC
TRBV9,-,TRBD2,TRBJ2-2,CASSVLADTGELFF,TGTGCCAGCAGCGTGCTAGCGGACACCGGGGAGCTGTTTTTT
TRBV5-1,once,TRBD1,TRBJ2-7,CASSLAVGTGGNEQYF,TGCGCCAGCAGCTTGGCCGTTGGGACAGGGGGCAACGAGCAGTACTTC
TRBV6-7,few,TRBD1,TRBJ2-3,CASSERSTGTSTDTQYF,TGTGCCAGCAGTGAAAGGTCGACAGGGACGAGCACAGATACGCAGTATTTT
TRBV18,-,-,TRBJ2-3,CASSTLTDTQYF,TGTGCCAGCTCAACCCTCACAGATACGCAGTATTTT
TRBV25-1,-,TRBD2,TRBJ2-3,CASSQDGVGGDTQYF,TGTGCCAGCAGTCAGGACGGGGTCGGGGGGGATACGCAGTATTTT
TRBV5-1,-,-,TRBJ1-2,CASSLVAGAGGYTF,TGCGCCAGCAGCTTGGTGGCGGGCGCGGGAGGCTACACCTTC
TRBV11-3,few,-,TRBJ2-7,CASSVQAGASYEQYF,TGTGCCAGCAGCGTCCAAGCGGGCGCGTCCTACGAGCAGTACTTC
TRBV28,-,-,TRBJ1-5,CASKREGRRWGNQPQHF,TGTGCCAGCAAACGGGAGGGCCGAAGGTGGGGCAATCAGCCCCAGCATTTT
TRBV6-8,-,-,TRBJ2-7,CASSYSMRYEQYF,TGTGCCAGCAGTTACTCGATGCGCTACGAGCAGTACTTC